Following are 6 T cell receptor gamma chains from one sample sequenced in a study of γδ T cells in repeated Plasmodium falciparum infection. TCRdb repeated clone calling on the multiplex PCR reads with CATT. The table has about 30,000 gamma-chain clones, roughly 1.4% seen once; the top ten hold roughly a fifth. Bulk repertoires came from Vgamma9/Vdelta2+ or Vdelta2-negative gammadelta T cells flow-sorted from PBMC. The sample taken for sequencing was gamma-delta T cells from blood. All receptors derive from a pool of human donors (malaria-infected and uninfected, not separated).

This clone was found many times. TCRdb's entry gives the protein of a much larger clone, which mismatches this DNA's translation at residue 6, likely from a read error; the protein reported here is translated from the DNA. CDR3 protein: CALYPDYYKKLF. CDR3 DNA sequence: TGTGCCTTGTATCCGGATTATTATAAGAAACTCTTT. V and J are TRGV9 and TRGJ1 or TRGJ2. V shed 8 bases, J shed 2 bases, and the junction held 6 bases outside the gene matches. The CDR3 has 12 residues. The germline V gene has CDR1 GITISATS and CDR2 ISYDGTV (reference sequence).

This clone was observed many times. A much more abundant neighbour one base away suggests this may be a read error. The chain combines TRGV3 with TRGJP2. This CDR3 has 16 amino acids. Per the germline V gene, CDR1 is VTNTFY and CDR2 is YDVSTARD (reference sequence). CDR3 in DNA: TGTACCACCTGGGACGGAATATATAGTAGTGATTGGATCAAGACGTTT. Amino acids: CTTWDGIYSSDWIKTF.

This clone was detected ten times or more. The TCRdb record carries a much larger clone's protein, which differs from this DNA's translation at residue 3; a read error is the likely cause, and the protein listed here is the DNA translation. V gene TRGV9 combines with J gene TRGJP. The J gene, left out of TCRdb, was set here by checking the DNA against germline. CDR3 size: 18 residues. Germline V gene sequence: CDR1 GITISATS, CDR2 ISYDGTV (reference sequence). The CDR3 protein is CASWDQGAFGLGKKIKVF. DNA of the CDR3: TGTGCCTCGTGGGACCAGGGCGCTTTTGGGTTGGGCAAAAAAATCAAGGTATTT.

In regard to this clone: For this DNA, TCRdb reports the protein of a much larger clone, which diverges at residue 7, most likely from a read error; the protein presented here is translated directly from the DNA. The V and J genes are TRGV8 and TRGJ1 or TRGJ2. The J gene is not listed in TCRdb, so it was assigned here from a DNA match to germline. Germline V gives CDR1 VENAVY, CDR2 YDSYNSRV. Trimming took 4 bases from V and 4 from J; bases not matched to a gene: 7. The CDR3 has 13 amino acids. The CDR3 DNA reads as TGTGCCACCTGGGAGCCCCGGTATTATAAGAAACTCTTT. The encoded protein is CATWEPRYYKKLF.

This clone appeared many times. The protein recorded in TCRdb matches a much larger clone and deviates from this DNA's translation at residue 8, suggesting a read error; the protein here is obtained by translating the DNA. In nucleotides, the CDR3 is TGTGCCTTGTGGGAGGTCTCCGGGAATTATTATAAGAAACTCTTT. Its protein is CALWEVSGNYYKKLF. V is TRGV9 and J is TRGJ1 or TRGJ2. In germline, CDR1 is GITISATS, CDR2 ISYDGTV (reference sequence). V was pared by 1 base and J by 0 bases, with 6 bases of the junction left unmatched. The CDR3 extends over 15 amino acids.

This clone has a handful of counts. The TCRdb record carries a much larger clone's protein, which differs from this DNA's translation at residue 6; a read error is the likely cause, and the protein listed here is the DNA translation. This chain joins TRGV8 and TRGJP2. Here the J gene was assigned by germline matching of the DNA, as TCRdb has none. The CDR3 length is 13 residues. Trimming at V came to 2 bases and at J to 6 bases, leaving 3 bases not matched to a gene. Germline V CDR1 and CDR2: VENAVY, YDSYNSRV. CDR3 amino acids: CATWDKRDWIKTF. CDR3 DNA sequence: TGTGCCACCTGGGATAAGCGTGATTGGATCAAGACGTTT.